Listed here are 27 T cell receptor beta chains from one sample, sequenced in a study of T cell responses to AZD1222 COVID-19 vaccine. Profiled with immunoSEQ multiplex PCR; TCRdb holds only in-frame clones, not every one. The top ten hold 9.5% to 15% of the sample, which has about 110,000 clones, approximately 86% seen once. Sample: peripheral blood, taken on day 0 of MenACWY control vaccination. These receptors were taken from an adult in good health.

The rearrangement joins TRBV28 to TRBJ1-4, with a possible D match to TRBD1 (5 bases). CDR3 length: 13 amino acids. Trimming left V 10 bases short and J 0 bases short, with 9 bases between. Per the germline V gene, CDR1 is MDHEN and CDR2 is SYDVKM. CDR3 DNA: TGTGCCACCCAGGGCGCAACTAATGAAAAACTGTTTTTT. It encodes CATQGATNEKLFF.

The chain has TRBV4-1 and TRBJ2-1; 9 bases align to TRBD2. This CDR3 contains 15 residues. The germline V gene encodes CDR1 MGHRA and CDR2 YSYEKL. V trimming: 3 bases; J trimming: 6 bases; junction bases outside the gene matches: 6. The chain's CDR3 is CASSQGLAGANEQFF. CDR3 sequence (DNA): TGCGCCAGCAGCCAGGGACTAGCTGGGGCCAATGAGCAGTTCTTC.

As DNA, the CDR3 is TGTGCCAGCAGTGTCACAGGGGGCGGGAATCAGCCCCAGCATTTT. Amino acid sequence: CASSVTGGGNQPQHF. V gene TRBV28 combines with J gene TRBJ1-5; 9 positions agree with TRBD1. Germline loops: CDR1 MDHEN, CDR2 SYDVKM. The CDR3 has 15 amino acids. The ends lost 5 bases at V and 4 bases at J; junction bases unmatched: 6. Based on the CDR3 plus reference TRBV28 and TRBJ1-5, the full variable domain is DVKVTQSSRYLVKRTGEKVFLECVQDMDHENMFWYRQDPGLGLRLIYFSYDVKMKEKGDIPEGYSVSREKKERFSLILESASTNQTSMYLCASSVTGGGNQPQHFGDGTRLSIL.

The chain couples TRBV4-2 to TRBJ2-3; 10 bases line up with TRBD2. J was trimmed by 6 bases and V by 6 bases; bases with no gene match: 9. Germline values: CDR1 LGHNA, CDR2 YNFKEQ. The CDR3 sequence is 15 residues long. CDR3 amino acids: CASSPGTSVGDTQYF. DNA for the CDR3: TGTGCCAGCAGTCCCGGGACTAGCGTAGGTGATACGCAGTATTTT.

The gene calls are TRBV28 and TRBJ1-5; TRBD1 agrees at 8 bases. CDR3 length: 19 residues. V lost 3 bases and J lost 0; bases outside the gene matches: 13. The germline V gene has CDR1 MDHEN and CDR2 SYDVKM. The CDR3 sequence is CASSFKTIPDRDSNQPQHF. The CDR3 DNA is TGTGCCAGCAGTTTCAAAACCATCCCGGACAGGGATAGCAATCAGCCCCAGCATTTT.

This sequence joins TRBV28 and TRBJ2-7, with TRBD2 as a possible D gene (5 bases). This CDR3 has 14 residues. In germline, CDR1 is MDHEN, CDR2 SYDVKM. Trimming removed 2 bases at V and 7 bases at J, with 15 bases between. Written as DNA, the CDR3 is TGTGCCAGCAGTTTAGTGGCGGCCGAGCGGGAGCAGTACTTC. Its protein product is CASSLVAAEREQYF. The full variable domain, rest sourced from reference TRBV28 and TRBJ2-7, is DVKVTQSSRYLVKRTGEKVFLECVQDMDHENMFWYRQDPGLGLRLIYFSYDVKMKEKGDIPEGYSVSREKKERFSLILESASTNQTSMYLCASSLVAAEREQYFGPGTRLTVT.

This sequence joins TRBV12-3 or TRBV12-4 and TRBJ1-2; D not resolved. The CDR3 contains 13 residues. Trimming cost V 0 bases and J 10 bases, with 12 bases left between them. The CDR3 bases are TGTGCCAGCAGTTTAGCCGTGAGTGATTCCTACACCTTC. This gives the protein CASSLAVSDSYTF.

As DNA, the CDR3 is TGTGCCAGCAGCCGGGCGACAGGGACTAACACTGAAGCTTTCTTT. Translating it yields CASSRATGTNTEAFF. The rearrangement links TRBV3-1 (or the pseudogene TRBV3-2) to TRBJ1-1; 7 nucleotides agree with TRBD1. Trimming took 4 bases from V and 2 from J; bases not matched to a gene: 7. Germline loops: CDR1 LGHDT, CDR2 YNNKEL (reference sequence). The CDR3 runs 15 residues.

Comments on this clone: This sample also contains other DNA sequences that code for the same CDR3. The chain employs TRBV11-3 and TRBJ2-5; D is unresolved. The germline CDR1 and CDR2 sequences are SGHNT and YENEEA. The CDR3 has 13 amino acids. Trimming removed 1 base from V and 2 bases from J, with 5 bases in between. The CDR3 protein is CASSLGDQETQYF. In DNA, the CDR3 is TGTGCCAGCAGCTTAGGGGATCAAGAGACCCAGTACTTC.

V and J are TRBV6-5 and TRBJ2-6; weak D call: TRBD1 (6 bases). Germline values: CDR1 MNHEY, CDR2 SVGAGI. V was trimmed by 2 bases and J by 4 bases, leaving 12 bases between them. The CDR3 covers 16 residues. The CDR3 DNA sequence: TGTGCCAGCAGTTACGGACAGTTGGACGGGGCCAACGTCCTGACTTTC. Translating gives CASSYGQLDGANVLTF.

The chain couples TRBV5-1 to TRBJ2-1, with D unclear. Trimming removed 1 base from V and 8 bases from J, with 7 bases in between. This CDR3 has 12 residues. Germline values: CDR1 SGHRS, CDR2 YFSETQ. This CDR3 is CASSLLRDEQFF. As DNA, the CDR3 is TGCGCCAGCAGCTTGCTCCGGGATGAGCAGTTCTTC.

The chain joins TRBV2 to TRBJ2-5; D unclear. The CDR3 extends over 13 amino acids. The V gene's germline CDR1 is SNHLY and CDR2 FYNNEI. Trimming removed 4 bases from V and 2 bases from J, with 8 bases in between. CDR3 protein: CASSGGRQETQYF. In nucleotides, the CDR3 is TGTGCCAGCAGTGGGGGAAGGCAAGAGACCCAGTACTTC.

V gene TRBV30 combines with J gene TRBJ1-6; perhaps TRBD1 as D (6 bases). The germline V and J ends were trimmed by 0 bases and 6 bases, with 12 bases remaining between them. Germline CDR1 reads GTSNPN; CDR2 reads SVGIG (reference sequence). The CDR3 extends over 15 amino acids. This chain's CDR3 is CAWSVVGGPNSPLHF. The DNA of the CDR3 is TGTGCCTGGAGTGTAGTCGGGGGGCCTAATTCACCCCTCCACTTT.

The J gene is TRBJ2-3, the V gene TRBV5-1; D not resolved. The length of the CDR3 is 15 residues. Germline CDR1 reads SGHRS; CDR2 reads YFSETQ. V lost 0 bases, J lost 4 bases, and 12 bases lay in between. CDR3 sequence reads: CASSLDPQSSDTQYF. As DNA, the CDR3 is TGCGCCAGCAGCTTGGACCCTCAGTCTTCAGATACGCAGTATTTT.

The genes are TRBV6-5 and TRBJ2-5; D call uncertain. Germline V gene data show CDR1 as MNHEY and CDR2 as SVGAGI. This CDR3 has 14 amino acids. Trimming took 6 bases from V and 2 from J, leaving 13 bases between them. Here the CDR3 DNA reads TGTGCCAGCAGAGTCCCGAGTATTCAAGAGACCCAGTACTTC. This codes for CASRVPSIQETQYF.

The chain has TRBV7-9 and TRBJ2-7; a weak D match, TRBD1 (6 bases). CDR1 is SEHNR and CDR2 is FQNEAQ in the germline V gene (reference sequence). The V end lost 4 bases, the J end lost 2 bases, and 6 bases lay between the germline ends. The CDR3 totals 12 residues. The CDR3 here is CASSWGPYEQYF. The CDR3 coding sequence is TGTGCCAGCAGCTGGGGGCCCTACGAGCAGTACTTC. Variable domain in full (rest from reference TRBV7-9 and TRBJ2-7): DTGVSQNPRHKITKRGQNVTFRCDPISEHNRLYWYRQTLGQGPEFLTYFQNEAQLEKSRLLSDRFSAERPKGSFSTLEIQRTEQGDSAMYLCASSWGPYEQYFGPGTRLTVT.

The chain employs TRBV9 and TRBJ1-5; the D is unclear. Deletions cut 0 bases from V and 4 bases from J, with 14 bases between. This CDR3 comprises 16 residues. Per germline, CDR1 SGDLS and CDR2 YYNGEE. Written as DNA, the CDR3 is TGTGCCAGCAGCGTAGTATTGAGGGCTACTAATCAGCCCCAGCATTTT. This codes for CASSVVLRATNQPQHF.

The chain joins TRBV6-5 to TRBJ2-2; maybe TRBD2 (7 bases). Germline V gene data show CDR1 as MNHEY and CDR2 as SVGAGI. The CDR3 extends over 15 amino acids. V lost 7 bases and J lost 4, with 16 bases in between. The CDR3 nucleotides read TGTGCCAGCAAAGGGGGGGACATTACCACCGGGGAGCTGTTTTTT. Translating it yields CASKGGDITTGELFF.

CDR3 sequence reads: CASSSAGARETQYF. The CDR3, as DNA: TGTGCCAGCAGCTCCGCAGGCGCCCGGGAGACCCAGTACTTC. V usage is TRBV7-2 and J usage is TRBJ2-5; D not certain. Germline V lookup: CDR1 SGHTA, CDR2 FQGNSA. V was pared by 4 bases and J by 5 bases, with 14 bases between. CDR3 length: 14 amino acids.

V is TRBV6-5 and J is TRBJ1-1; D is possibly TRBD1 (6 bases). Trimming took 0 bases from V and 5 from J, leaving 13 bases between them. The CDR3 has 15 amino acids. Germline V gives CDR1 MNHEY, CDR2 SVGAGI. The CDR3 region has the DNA TGTGCCAGCAGTTACTCCAAAGGGGGACGGACTGAAGCTTTCTTT. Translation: CASSYSKGGRTEAFF.

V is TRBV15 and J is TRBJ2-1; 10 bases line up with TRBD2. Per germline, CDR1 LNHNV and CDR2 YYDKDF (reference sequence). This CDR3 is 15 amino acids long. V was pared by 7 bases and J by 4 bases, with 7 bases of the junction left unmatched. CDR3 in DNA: TGTGCCACCAAGGGAAGCGGGAGGGGTTACAATGAGCAGTTCTTC. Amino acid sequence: CATKGSGRGYNEQFF.

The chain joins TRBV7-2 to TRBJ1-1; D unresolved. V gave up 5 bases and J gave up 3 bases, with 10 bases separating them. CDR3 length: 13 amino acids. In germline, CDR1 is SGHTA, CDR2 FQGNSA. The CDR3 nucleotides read TGTGCCAGCAGCCTCCAGACCGACACTGAAGCTTTCTTT. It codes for CASSLQTDTEAFF. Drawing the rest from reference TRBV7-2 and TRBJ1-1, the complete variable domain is GAGVSQSPSNKVTEKGKDVELRCDPISGHTALYWYRQSLGQGLEFLIYFQGNSAPDKSGLPSDRFSAERTGGSVSTLTIQRTQQEDSAVYLCASSLQTDTEAFFGQGTRLTVV.

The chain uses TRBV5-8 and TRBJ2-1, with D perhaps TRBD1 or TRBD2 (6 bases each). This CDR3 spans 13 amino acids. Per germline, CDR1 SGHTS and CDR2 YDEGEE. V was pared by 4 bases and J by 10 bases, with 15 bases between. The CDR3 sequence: CASSTGGQREQFF. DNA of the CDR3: TGTGCCAGCAGCACCGGGGGACAACGAGAGCAGTTCTTC.

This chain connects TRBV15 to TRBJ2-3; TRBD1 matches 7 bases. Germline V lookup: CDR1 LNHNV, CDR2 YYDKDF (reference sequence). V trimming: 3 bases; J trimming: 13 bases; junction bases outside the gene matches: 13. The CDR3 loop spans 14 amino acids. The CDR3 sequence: CATSSGFKGQTKYF. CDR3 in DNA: TGTGCCACCAGCAGCGGATTCAAGGGACAGACAAAGTATTTT. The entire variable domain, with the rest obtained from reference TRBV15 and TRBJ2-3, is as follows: DAMVIQNPRYQVTQFGKPVTLSCSQTLNHNVMYWYQQKSSQAPKLLFHYYDKDFNNEADTPDNFQSRRPNTSFCFLDIRSPGLGDTAMYLCATSSGFKGQTKYFGPGTRLTVL.

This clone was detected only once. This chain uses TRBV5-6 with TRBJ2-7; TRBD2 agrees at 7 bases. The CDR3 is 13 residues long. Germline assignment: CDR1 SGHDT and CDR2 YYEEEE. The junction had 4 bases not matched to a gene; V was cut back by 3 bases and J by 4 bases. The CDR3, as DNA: TGTGCCAGCAGCTACGGGGGAGGGTACGAGCAGTACTTC. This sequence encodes CASSYGGGYEQYF.

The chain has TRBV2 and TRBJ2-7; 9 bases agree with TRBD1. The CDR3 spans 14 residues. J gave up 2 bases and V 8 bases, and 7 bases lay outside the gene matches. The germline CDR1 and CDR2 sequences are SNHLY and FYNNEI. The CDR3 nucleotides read TGTGCCAGCCAACATGACAGGGGGGCCTACGAGCAGTACTTC. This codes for CASQHDRGAYEQYF.

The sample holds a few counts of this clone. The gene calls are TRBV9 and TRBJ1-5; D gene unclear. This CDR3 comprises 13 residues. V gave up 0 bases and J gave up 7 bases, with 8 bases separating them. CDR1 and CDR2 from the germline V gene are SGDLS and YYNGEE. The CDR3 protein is CASSVDGSQPQHF. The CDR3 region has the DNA TGTGCCAGCAGCGTAGATGGGTCCCAGCCCCAGCATTTT.